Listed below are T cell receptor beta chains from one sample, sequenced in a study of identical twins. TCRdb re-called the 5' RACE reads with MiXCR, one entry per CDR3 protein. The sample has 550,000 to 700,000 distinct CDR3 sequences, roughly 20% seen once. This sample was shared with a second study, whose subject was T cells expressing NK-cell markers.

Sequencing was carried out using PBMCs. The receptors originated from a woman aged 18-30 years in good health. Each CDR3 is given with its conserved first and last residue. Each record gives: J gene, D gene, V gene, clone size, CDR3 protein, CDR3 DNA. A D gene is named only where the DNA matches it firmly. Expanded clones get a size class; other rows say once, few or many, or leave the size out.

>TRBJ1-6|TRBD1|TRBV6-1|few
CASLDRGDSPLHF
TGTGCCAGCCTTGACAGGGGAGATTCACCCCTCCACTTT
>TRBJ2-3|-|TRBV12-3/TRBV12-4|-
CASTIRVTDTQYF
TGTGCCAGCACCATTCGCGTGACAGATACGCAGTATTTT
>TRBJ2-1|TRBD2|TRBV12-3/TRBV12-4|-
CASSFPSGGLGQQFF
TGTGCCAGCAGTTTCCCAAGCGGGGGGTTGGGTCAGCAGTTCTTC
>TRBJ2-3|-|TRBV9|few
CASSGPWDGYTDTQYF
TGTGCCAGCAGCGGACCGTGGGACGGTTACACAGATACGCAGTATTTT
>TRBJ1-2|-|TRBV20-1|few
CSARAPPMGRLAYGYTF
TGCAGTGCTAGAGCCCCCCCCATGGGCAGACTTGCCTATGGCTACACCTTC
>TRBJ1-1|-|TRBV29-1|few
CSVGLVAEAFF
TGCAGCGTTGGGTTGGTCGCTGAAGCTTTCTTT
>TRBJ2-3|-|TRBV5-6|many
CASNPLGGQDTQYF
TGTGCCAGCAACCCATTGGGGGGCCAAGATACGCAGTATTTT
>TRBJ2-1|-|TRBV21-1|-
CASSKCRLAGGPINYNEQFF
TGTGCCAGCAGCAAATGCCGACTAGCGGGAGGGCCCATAAACTACAATGAGCAGTTCTTC
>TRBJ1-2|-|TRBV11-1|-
CASSQTTLEVSRGNYGYTF
TGTGCCAGCAGCCAAACCACCCTTGAGGTTTCAAGAGGCAACTATGGCTACACCTTC
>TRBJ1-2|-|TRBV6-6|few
CASNRHLSYGYTF
TGTGCCAGCAACCGCCACCTTAGCTATGGCTACACCTTC
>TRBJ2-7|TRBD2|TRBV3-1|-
CASSQGGLAVYEQYF
TGTGCCAGCAGCCAGGGGGGACTAGCGGTCTACGAGCAGTACTTC
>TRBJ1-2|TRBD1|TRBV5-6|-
CASSYGTGYYTF
TGTGCCAGCAGCTACGGGACAGGGTACTACACCTTC
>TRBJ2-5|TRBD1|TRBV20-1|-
CSARRDATGESWKTQYF
TGCAGTGCACGAAGGGACGCCACAGGGGAGTCTTGGAAGACCCAGTACTTC
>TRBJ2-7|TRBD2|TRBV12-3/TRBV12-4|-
CASSRGLAEYF
TGTGCCAGCAGTAGGGGACTAGCGGAGTACTTC
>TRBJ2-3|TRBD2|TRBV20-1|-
CSASPISGSGLNTQYF
TGCAGTGCTAGCCCCATTAGCGGGAGTGGATTAAATACGCAGTATTTT
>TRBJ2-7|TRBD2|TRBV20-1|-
CSALGNGRDEQYF
TGCAGTGCTCTGGGAAACGGGAGGGACGAGCAGTACTTC
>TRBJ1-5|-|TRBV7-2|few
CASSFYAQPQHF
TGTGCCAGCAGCTTTTACGCTCAGCCCCAGCATTTT
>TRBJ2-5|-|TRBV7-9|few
CASRSGTWETQYF
TGTGCCAGCCGCTCGGGGACATGGGAGACCCAGTACTTC
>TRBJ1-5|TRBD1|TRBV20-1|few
CSAGIHRGGPQPQHF
TGCAGTGCTGGGATCCACAGGGGAGGGCCACAGCCCCAGCATTTT
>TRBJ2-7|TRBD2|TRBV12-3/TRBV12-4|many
CASSPLAGVGEQYF
TGTGCCAGCAGCCCGCTAGCGGGAGTAGGCGAGCAGTACTTC
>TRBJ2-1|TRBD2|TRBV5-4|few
CASSSAVAGVNEQFF
TGTGCCAGCAGCTCGGCTGTAGCGGGAGTTAATGAGCAGTTCTTC
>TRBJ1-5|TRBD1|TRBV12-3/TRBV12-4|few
CASSSWGTGAYSNQPQHF
TGTGCCAGCAGTTCATGGGGGACAGGGGCATATAGCAATCAGCCCCAGCATTTT
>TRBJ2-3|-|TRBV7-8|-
CASSLSRRGPDTQYF
TGTGCCAGCAGCTTAAGCCGTCGAGGCCCAGATACGCAGTATTTT
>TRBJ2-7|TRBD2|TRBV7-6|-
CASSLASWEGREEQYF
TGTGCCAGCAGCTTAGCGTCGTGGGAGGGCCGAGAAGAGCAGTACTTC
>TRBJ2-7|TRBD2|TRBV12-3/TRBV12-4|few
CASRGTSGKYEQYF
TGTGCCAGCAGGGGGACTAGCGGGAAATACGAGCAGTACTTC
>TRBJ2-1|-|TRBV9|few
CASSVVGGVFREQFF
TGTGCCAGCAGCGTAGTGGGAGGCGTTTTTCGGGAGCAGTTCTTC